This T cell receptor (beta chain) comes out of a study of T cells in tuberculosis. For the study at large: The T cells targeted glucose monomycolate, a mycobacterial lipid, via CD1B.

Sorting used thawed, overnight-rested PBMC stained with anti-CD3, a viability dye and GMM-loaded CD1B tetramer. The CD1B tetramers carried C32 glucose monomycolate purified from Rhodococcus equi. PBMC for tetramer sorting were first depleted of CD14-expressing monocytes. From each donor, approximately 100,000 tetramer-negative cells were sorted. The CDR3 length is 15 residues. Trimming removed 10 bases from V and 0 bases from J, with 18 bases in between. The germline gives CDR1 SGHRS, CDR2 YFSETQ. TCR-alpha and TCR-beta chains were sequenced unpaired. Clones were sequenced by immunoSEQ multiplex PCR, and TCRdb holds only the in-frame ones, with some missing. Of about 58,000 clones listed, roughly 86% were seen once; the top ten hold 21%.

The sample comprised CD1b-GMM tetramer-negative cells sorted from PBMCs. V gene TRBV5-1 combines with J gene TRBJ2-3; TRBD2 might be the D (7 bases). This TCR came from an adult woman with latent tuberculosis. CDR3: CASKGGGISTDTQYF. CDR3 nucleotide sequence: TGCGCCTCCAAAGGGGGGGGAATTAGCACAGATACGCAGTATTTT.